These 9 T cell receptor beta chains share one sample of origin, sequenced in a study of T cell changes during pregnancy in multiple sclerosis (dated by TCRdb to about 2019). Library method: the immunoSEQ multiplex PCR assay. TCRdb provides this immuneACCESS table in a form limited to in-frame rearrangements. Some clones are lacking; in checked studies, under half of them reflect an unresolved V gene, and why the rest are absent is not known. This sample lists tens of thousands of clones; 75% to 90% were detected once. Of the sample, roughly 8% falls within the top ten clones. Source: CD8+ T cells from peripheral blood mononuclear cells, taken in the first trimester of pregnancy. These receptors were collected from a female donor in good health, enrolled as a control in a pregnancy study.

This chain connects TRBV28 to TRBJ1-1, with TRBD1 matching 7 bases. The length of the CDR3 is 14 residues. The germline CDR1 and CDR2 sequences are MDHEN and SYDVKM. The V gene end was trimmed by 6 bases and the J gene end by 4 bases; junction bases not matched to a gene: 8. The CDR3 sequence: CASSISTGSTEAFF. CDR3 coding DNA: TGTGCCAGCAGCATTTCGACAGGGAGCACTGAAGCTTTCTTT.

V gene TRBV15 combines with J gene TRBJ1-5; no clear D gene. Germline CDR1 LNHNV, CDR2 YYDKDF (reference sequence). This CDR3 is 14 amino acids long. Trimming removed 1 base at V and 3 bases at J, with 7 bases between. CDR3 in amino acids: CATSRGSYNQPQHF. The CDR3 region has the DNA TGTGCCACCAGCAGAGGGAGCTACAATCAGCCCCAGCATTTT.

J is TRBJ1-2 and V is TRBV5-1; D unresolved. Germline V gene sequence: CDR1 SGHRS, CDR2 YFSETQ. V was cut by 3 bases and J by 7 bases, with 7 bases left in between. The CDR3 is made up of 11 amino acids. CDR3 loop: CASSSEGGYTF. The CDR3 DNA reads TGCGCCAGCAGCTCAGAGGGTGGCTACACCTTC. Drawing the rest from reference TRBV5-1 and TRBJ1-2, the complete variable domain is KAGVTQTPRYLIKTRGQQVTLSCSPISGHRSVSWYQQTPGQGLQFLFEYFSETQRNKGNFPGRFSGRQFSNSRSEMNVSTLELGDSALYLCASSSEGGYTFGSGTRLTVV.

The chain joins TRBV30 to TRBJ1-2; unclear D gene. Trimming took off 5 bases at V and 2 bases at J, with 9 bases between the two ends. CDR1 GTSNPN and CDR2 SVGIG come from the germline V gene (reference sequence). This CDR3 is 12 amino acids long. CDR3 sequence reads: CAWVDSNYGYTF. CDR3 nucleotide sequence: TGTGCCTGGGTTGACTCGAACTATGGCTACACCTTC.

V and J are TRBV5-6 and TRBJ1-4, with D possibly being TRBD1 (5 bases). This CDR3 has 13 residues. The V gene's germline CDR1 is SGHDT and CDR2 YYEEEE. V shed 3 bases and J shed 10 bases, with 13 bases lying between them. The CDR3 DNA reads TGTGCCAGCAGCTCCAGCGGGGCAGGAAAACTGTTTTTT. Its translation is CASSSSGAGKLFF.

The chain recombines TRBV28 with TRBJ2-5; 7 nucleotides match TRBD1. Germline CDR1 and CDR2: MDHEN and SYDVKM. V dropped 6 bases and J dropped 0; count of bases not matched to a gene: 13. The CDR3 has 17 amino acids. CDR3 DNA: TGTGCCAGCAGCTCTCCCCCGGGACAGCAACACCAAGAGACCCAGTACTTC. It translates to CASSSPPGQQHQETQYF.

CDR3 sequence reads: CASSRGGDEQFF. The CDR3 DNA is TGTGCCAGCTCCCGAGGGGGCGATGAGCAGTTCTTC. V usage is TRBV18 and J usage is TRBJ2-1, with 7 bases matching TRBD1. CDR3 length: 12 amino acids. J was trimmed by 8 bases and V by 6 bases; bases with no gene match: 4. Germline values: CDR1 KGHSH, CDR2 LQKENI.

CDR3 in DNA: TGTGCCAGCAGCTTAGACCCCGGTTACGAGCAGTACTTC. This encodes CASSLDPGYEQYF. This chain joins TRBV7-9 and TRBJ2-7, with D uncertain. The CDR3 totals 13 residues. Trimming cost V 1 base and J 4 bases, with 8 bases left between them. Germline V gene sequence: CDR1 SEHNR, CDR2 FQNEAQ (reference sequence).

This chain uses TRBV7-8 with TRBJ1-1, with 8 bases identical to TRBD1. The trim removed 6 bases at V and 1 base at J, leaving 13 bases unmatched. The CDR3 has 17 residues. CDR1 is SGHVS, CDR2 FQNEAQ, per germline. The chain's CDR3 is CASSPGQGSGANTEAFF. The DNA for the CDR3 is TGTGCCAGCAGTCCCGGACAGGGTAGTGGGGCGAACACTGAAGCTTTCTTT.